The 32 T cell receptor beta chains presented below share a single source sample, sequenced in a study of blood T cell repertoires in COVID-19. Sequencing was performed with immunoSEQ multiplex PCR; in TCRdb, only in-frame clones are kept and a portion is missing. The top ten clones hold around 10% of a sample with 310,000 or so clones, about nine tenths of them seen once. The sequenced sample consisted of peripheral blood. The receptors were gathered from a young woman with COVID-19, enrolled during active disease.

The chain combines TRBV19 with TRBJ1-5; D uncertain. Deletions cut 5 bases from V and 0 bases from J, with 2 bases between. This CDR3 is built from 12 residues. CDR1 is LNHDA and CDR2 is SQIVND in the germline V gene (reference sequence). CDR3: CASSRSNQPQHF. The CDR3 DNA reads as TGTGCCAGTAGTCGTAGCAATCAGCCCCAGCATTTT.

This rearrangement joins TRBV19 to TRBJ1-1; no definite D call. CDR1 LNHDA and CDR2 SQIVND come from the germline V gene (reference sequence). The CDR3 has 14 residues. The germline V and J ends were trimmed by 7 bases and 3 bases, with 15 bases remaining between them. The CDR3 DNA follows: TGTGCCAGTACGTGGGTAGCCGCGGACACTGAAGCTTTCTTT. Protein sequence: CASTWVAADTEAFF. Full variable domain (missing parts from reference TRBV19 and TRBJ1-1): DGGITQSPKYLFRKEGQNVTLSCEQNLNHDAMYWYRQDPGQGLRLIYYSQIVNDFQKGDIAEGYSVSREKKESFPLTVTSAQKNPTAFYLCASTWVAADTEAFFGQGTRLTVV.

This chain uses TRBV4-1 with TRBJ1-1; D is ambiguous. The CDR3 totals 14 residues. Germline V gene data show CDR1 as MGHRA and CDR2 as YSYEKL. Trimming removed 0 bases from V and 0 bases from J, with 5 bases in between. CDR3 nucleotide sequence: TGCGCCAGCAGCCAAGAAGCCCTGAACACTGAAGCTTTCTTT. It encodes CASSQEALNTEAFF.

The chain is built from TRBV28 and TRBJ2-2, with 10 nucleotides matching TRBD2. Losses at the gene ends were 6 bases for V and 4 bases for J; bases not matched to a gene: 5. Germline V lookup: CDR1 MDHEN, CDR2 SYDVKM. The CDR3 is 15 residues long. The CDR3 DNA sequence: TGTGCCAGCAGCCAGACTAGCGGGTTCACCGGGGAGCTGTTTTTT. Its protein product is CASSQTSGFTGELFF.

The rearrangement links TRBV5-6 to TRBJ1-6; 10 nucleotides match TRBD1. The CDR3 extends over 16 amino acids. CDR1 is SGHDT, CDR2 YYEEEE, per germline. V lost 5 bases, J lost 8 bases, and 10 bases stayed unmatched. The CDR3 loop is CASSYGTGDKDSPLHF. As DNA, the CDR3 is TGTGCCAGCAGTTACGGGACAGGGGATAAGGATTCACCCCTCCACTTT.

In its sample, this clone was seen once. The chain has TRBV28 and TRBJ1-4; tentative D call: TRBD1 (5 bases). Trimming pared 6 bases from V and 7 bases from J, leaving 15 bases between. The CDR3 has 14 amino acids. Germline-derived CDR1 and CDR2 are MDHEN and SYDVKM. CDR3 sequence reads: CASSAVVRGEKLFF. The CDR3 nucleotides are TGTGCCAGCAGCGCGGTGGTTAGGGGTGAAAAACTGTTTTTT.

The chain is built from TRBV4-1 and TRBJ2-2, with TRBD1 matching 12 bases. Germline CDR1 reads MGHRA; CDR2 reads YSYEKL. The CDR3 sequence is 17 residues long. J lost 7 bases, V lost 0 bases, and 6 bases had no gene match. The CDR3 DNA follows: TGCGCCAGCAGCCAAGAGCGGGACAGGGGGCCTAGCGGGGAGCTGTTTTTT. It codes for CASSQERDRGPSGELFF.

This clone is a singleton in its sample. This chain links TRBV7-3 with TRBJ2-1, with TRBD2 identical over 8 bases. After removal of 0 bases from V and 4 bases from J, the junction contained 5 bases not matched to a gene. Germline V CDR1 and CDR2: SGHTA, FQGTGA. CDR3 size: 16 residues. CDR3 nucleotides: TGTGCCAGCAGCTTAACACAAGCGGGAGCTTACAATGAGCAGTTCTTC. Protein sequence: CASSLTQAGAYNEQFF. Together with reference TRBV7-3 and TRBJ2-1, the CDR3 gives the full variable domain: GAGVSQTPSNKVTEKGKYVELRCDPISGHTALYWYRQSLGQGPEFLIYFQGTGAADDSGLPNDRFFAVRPEGSVSTLKIQRTERGDSAVYLCASSLTQAGAYNEQFFGPGTRLTVL.

About this clone itself: The sample carries other DNA sequences with the same CDR3. The chain joins TRBV27 to TRBJ2-7; D is possibly TRBD2 (6 bases). In germline, CDR1 is MNHEY, CDR2 SMNVEV (reference sequence). The CDR3 spans 13 residues. Between the trimmed V and J ends, which lost 5 bases and 0 bases, there was a span of 8 bases. The CDR3 is CASSQGLSYEQYF. CDR3 sequence (DNA): TGTGCCAGCAGTCAGGGACTCTCCTACGAGCAGTACTTC.

This clone appeared once. V is TRBV2 and J is TRBJ2-7; 8 bases match TRBD2. V dropped 1 base and J dropped 6; count of bases not matched to a gene: 8. The CDR3 covers 15 residues. Germline V gives CDR1 SNHLY, CDR2 FYNNEI. CDR3 sequence reads: CASSEESGGGREQYF. Here the CDR3 DNA reads TGTGCCAGCAGTGAAGAATCGGGAGGGGGGCGCGAGCAGTACTTC.

This rearrangement joins TRBV19 to TRBJ2-1, with TRBD2 matching over 9 bases. Germline V gives CDR1 LNHDA, CDR2 SQIVND (reference sequence). The CDR3 is 14 amino acids. J was trimmed by 5 bases and V by 4 bases; bases with no gene match: 3. DNA of the CDR3: TGTGCCAGTAGTAGAATAGCGGGAGACAATGAGCAGTTCTTC. As protein: CASSRIAGDNEQFF. Complete variable domain (other parts from reference TRBV19 and TRBJ2-1): DGGITQSPKYLFRKEGQNVTLSCEQNLNHDAMYWYRQDPGQGLRLIYYSQIVNDFQKGDIAEGYSVSREKKESFPLTVTSAQKNPTAFYLCASSRIAGDNEQFFGPGTRLTVL.

This clone was counted a single time. This chain connects TRBV19 to TRBJ1-5; possible D gene TRBD1, 6 bases. This CDR3 has 14 residues. Germline CDR1 reads LNHDA; CDR2 reads SQIVND (reference sequence). V lost 5 bases, J lost 5 bases, and 13 bases lay in between. The DNA of the CDR3 is TGTGCCAGTAGTCGCGGGGGCGCGGATCAGCCCCAGCATTTT. Its protein product is CASSRGGADQPQHF.

The rearrangement links TRBV6-5 to TRBJ1-6; possibly TRBD1 for D (6 bases). V gave up 5 bases and J gave up 5 bases, with 10 bases separating them. The germline V gene encodes CDR1 MNHEY and CDR2 SVGAGI. This CDR3 contains 14 residues. This chain's CDR3 is CASSRTDDNSPLHF. The CDR3 DNA follows: TGTGCCAGCAGTCGGACAGATGATAATTCACCCCTCCACTTT.

The chain carries TRBV6-5 and TRBJ2-1, with 9 bases fitting TRBD2. Germline CDR1 reads MNHEY; CDR2 reads SVGAGI. The J segment lost 8 bases and the V segment lost 10 bases, leaving 15 bases of the junction unmatched. This CDR3 has 15 residues. The CDR3 DNA is TGTGCCACCGAGAATAGCGGGAGTGCTGGAGATGAGCAGTTCTTC. Residues: CATENSGSAGDEQFF.

This chain joins TRBV30 and TRBJ1-1; 12 bases map to TRBD1. The CDR3 length is 15 residues. Germline V gene lookup returns CDR1 GTSNPN and CDR2 SVGIG (reference sequence). Trimming cost V 3 bases and J 10 bases; bases outside gene matches: 12. The CDR3: CAWRSRDRGPLVAFF. For the CDR3, the DNA is TGTGCCTGGAGATCTCGGGACAGGGGGCCGCTGGTAGCTTTCTTT. Full variable domain (missing parts from reference TRBV30 and TRBJ1-1): SQTIHQWPATLVQPVGSPLSLECTVEGTSNPNLYWYRQAAGRGLQLLFYSVGIGQISSEVPQNLSASRPQDRQFILSSKKLLLSDSGFYLCAWRSRDRGPLVAFFGQGTRLTVV.

The rearrangement joins TRBV6-5 to TRBJ2-7; 7 positions match TRBD1. V lost 5 bases, J lost 3 bases, and 7 bases stayed unmatched. CDR1 and CDR2 from the germline V gene are MNHEY and SVGAGI. The CDR3 totals 14 residues. CDR3 DNA sequence: TGTGCCAGCAGTCCCCTCCGGGACAGCTACGAGCAGTACTTC. It codes for CASSPLRDSYEQYF.

This chain's CDR3 is CASSLGGGGYEQYF. As DNA, the CDR3 is TGTGCCAGCAGCTTAGGAGGGGGCGGGTACGAGCAGTACTTC. This chain uses TRBV7-2 with TRBJ2-7; 7 bases agree with TRBD1. This CDR3 spans 14 amino acids. V trimming: 1 base; J trimming: 4 bases; junction bases outside the gene matches: 4. Germline CDR1 SGHTA, CDR2 FQGNSA.

The CDR3 protein is CASSPGTSGRSEQYF. As DNA, the CDR3 is TGTGCCAGCAGCCCAGGGACTAGCGGGAGAAGCGAGCAGTACTTC. The chain links TRBV9 to TRBJ2-7; TRBD2 matches 14 bases. Unmatched junction bases numbered 6, after V lost 4 bases and J lost 6 bases. This CDR3 is 15 amino acids long. CDR1 is SGDLS, CDR2 YYNGEE, per germline.

The CDR3, as DNA: TGTGCCATCAGGGCACAAGACGGTCCACCGGGTGGCTACACCTTC. As protein: CAIRAQDGPPGGYTF. The chain is built from TRBV10-3 and TRBJ1-2; no clear D gene. This CDR3 contains 15 residues. V was cut by 6 bases and J by 7 bases, with 21 bases left in between. The V gene's germline CDR1 is ENHRY and CDR2 SYGVKD.

This clone came up once. The chain uses TRBV6-2 or TRBV6-3 and TRBJ2-7, with TRBD1 identical over 7 bases. In germline, CDR1 is MNHEY, CDR2 SVGEGT. This CDR3 is 15 amino acids long. After removal of 5 bases from V and 5 bases from J, the junction contained 12 bases not matched to a gene. CDR3 in DNA: TGTGCCAGCAGTCCCCAATACGACAGGGTCCACGAGCAGTACTTC. As protein: CASSPQYDRVHEQYF.

In this sample, this clone turned up a few times. V gene TRBV7-2 combines with J gene TRBJ1-3, with unresolved D. The V end was cut by 2 bases, the J end by 0 bases, with 11 bases between. CDR1 SGHTA and CDR2 FQGNSA come from the germline V gene. The CDR3 runs 16 residues. The CDR3 region is CASSLWVTSSGNTIYF. The CDR3 region has the DNA TGTGCCAGCAGCTTATGGGTGACAAGCTCTGGAAACACCATATATTTT.

V usage is TRBV5-4 and J usage is TRBJ1-6; perhaps TRBD1 as D (6 bases). The CDR3 has 17 amino acids. Germline V gives CDR1 SGHNT, CDR2 YYREEE (reference sequence). Trimming left V 3 bases short and J 0 bases short, with 13 bases between. CDR3 residues: CASSSHQGNSYNSPLHF. The CDR3 bases are TGTGCCAGCAGCTCCCATCAGGGGAACTCCTATAATTCACCCCTCCACTTT.

Only one count was recorded for this clone. The chain carries TRBV11-2 and TRBJ1-1, with 12 nucleotides matching TRBD1. This CDR3 is 15 amino acids long. J lost 8 bases, V lost 6 bases, and 10 bases had no gene match. Germline loops: CDR1 SGHAT, CDR2 FQNNGV. The CDR3 sequence: CASSIRGTGGEEAFF. CDR3 coding DNA: TGTGCCAGCAGTATAAGAGGGACAGGGGGCGAGGAAGCTTTCTTT. The full variable domain, rest sourced from reference TRBV11-2 and TRBJ1-1, is EAGVAQSPRYKIIEKRQSVAFWCNPISGHATLYWYQQILGQGPKLLIQFQNNGVVDDSQLPKDRFSAERLKGVDSTLKIQPAKLEDSAVYLCASSIRGTGGEEAFFGQGTRLTVV.

The chain links TRBV29-1 to TRBJ1-5, with 8 positions matching TRBD1. Trimming at V came to 5 bases and at J to 0 bases, leaving 9 bases not matched to a gene. Per the germline V gene, CDR1 is SQVTM and CDR2 is ANQGSEA. The CDR3 is 16 amino acids. The CDR3 nucleotides read TGCAGCGTTCGGCAGGGGGCTCCGGATAGCAATCAGCCCCAGCATTTT. Translated, it gives CSVRQGAPDSNQPQHF.

This clone is a singleton in its sample. This chain uses TRBV7-9 with TRBJ1-2; D might be TRBD1 (5 bases). V dropped 2 bases and J dropped 2 bases, with 6 bases sitting between them. The CDR3 is 13 amino acids. CDR1 is SEHNR and CDR2 is FQNEAQ in the germline V gene (reference sequence). CDR3 region: CASSLQGNYGYTF. CDR3 coding DNA: TGTGCCAGCAGCTTACAGGGAAACTATGGCTACACCTTC.

The genes are TRBV24-1 and TRBJ2-2; TRBD1 might be the D (5 bases). Germline loops: CDR1 KGHDR, CDR2 SFDVKD. Trimming cost V 1 base and J 3 bases, with 11 bases left between them. This CDR3 has 16 residues. In DNA form, the CDR3 reads TGTGCCACCAGTGATTTTCAGGGCCGGGACACCGGGGAGCTGTTTTTT. This codes for CATSDFQGRDTGELFF.

The chain uses TRBV30 and TRBJ2-2, with 12 bases that match TRBD2. This CDR3 is built from 15 residues. V shed 1 base, J shed 6 bases, and the junction held 3 bases outside the gene matches. Germline CDR1 reads GTSNPN; CDR2 reads SVGIG (reference sequence). DNA for the CDR3: TGTGCCTGGAGTGCTCTAGCGGGAGGGGCCGGGGAGCTGTTTTTT. Residues: CAWSALAGGAGELFF. Full variable domain (rest looked up from reference TRBV30 and TRBJ2-2): SQTIHQWPATLVQPVGSPLSLECTVEGTSNPNLYWYRQAAGRGLQLLFYSVGIGQISSEVPQNLSASRPQDRQFILSSKKLLLSDSGFYLCAWSALAGGAGELFFGEGSRLTVL.

The chain is built from TRBV25-1 and TRBJ2-7; TRBD2 might be the D (5 bases). CDR1 and CDR2 from the germline V gene are MGHDK and SYGVNS. The CDR3 loop spans 14 amino acids. V was shortened by 3 bases and J by 3 bases, with 12 bases between the two germline ends. CDR3 nucleotide sequence: TGTGCCAGCAGTGAGGGCCGGGGAGACTACGAGCAGTACTTC. Translated: CASSEGRGDYEQYF.

This clone occurred once. This chain connects TRBV14 to TRBJ2-5, with 9 bases identical to TRBD2. The CDR3 is 16 residues long. Germline assignment: CDR1 SGHDN and CDR2 FVKESK. Trimming took 0 bases from V and 5 from J; bases not matched to a gene: 7. CDR3 DNA sequence: TGTGCCAGCAGCCAAGATCCCAGCGGGAGGCCTGAGACCCAGTACTTC. This translates into CASSQDPSGRPETQYF.

The chain is built from TRBV19 and TRBJ2-5, with 13 bases aligning to TRBD2. The V and J ends lost 5 bases and 2 bases, in that order; junction bases with no gene match: 8. Germline V lookup: CDR1 LNHDA, CDR2 SQIVND (reference sequence). This CDR3 is built from 17 residues. CDR3 sequence: CASSLQTSGRVQETQYF. DNA for the CDR3: TGTGCCAGTAGTCTCCAAACTAGCGGGAGGGTGCAAGAGACCCAGTACTTC.

A note on this clone: The junction shows a germline mismatch at one end, possibly a read error. The V gene is TRBV7-9, the J gene TRBJ2-1; TRBD2 aligns across 12 bases. CDR3 length: 14 amino acids. Germline V gene lookup returns CDR1 SEHNR and CDR2 FQNEAQ (reference sequence). The DNA of the CDR3 is TGTGCCAGCAGCTTGTTAGCTAGCGGGAGGGTTAGGATCTTC. Amino acids: CASSLLASGRVRIF.

This clone was detected a few times. The V gene is TRBV4-1, the J gene TRBJ2-5; possible D gene TRBD2, 6 bases. Trimming took off 4 bases at V and 5 bases at J, with 14 bases between the two ends. The CDR3 runs 14 residues. Germline V gene lookup returns CDR1 MGHRA and CDR2 YSYEKL. The CDR3 loop is CASSLDLGRETQYF. CDR3 nucleotide sequence: TGCGCCAGCAGCCTCGATCTGGGGAGGGAGACCCAGTACTTC.